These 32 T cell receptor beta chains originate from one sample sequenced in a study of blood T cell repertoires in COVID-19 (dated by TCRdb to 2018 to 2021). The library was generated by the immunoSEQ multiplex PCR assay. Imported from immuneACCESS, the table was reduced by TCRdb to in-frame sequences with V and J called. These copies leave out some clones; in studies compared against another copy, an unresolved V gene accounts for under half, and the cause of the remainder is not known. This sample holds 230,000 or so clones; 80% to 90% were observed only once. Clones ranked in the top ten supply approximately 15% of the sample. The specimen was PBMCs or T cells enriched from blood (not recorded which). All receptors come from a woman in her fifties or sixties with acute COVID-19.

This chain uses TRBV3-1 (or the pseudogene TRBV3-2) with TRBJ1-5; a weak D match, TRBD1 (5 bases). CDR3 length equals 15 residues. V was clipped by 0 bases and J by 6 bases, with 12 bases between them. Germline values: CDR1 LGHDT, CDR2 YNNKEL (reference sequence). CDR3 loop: CASSQDRQGGQPQHF. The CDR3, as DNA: TGTGCCAGCAGCCAAGATCGGCAGGGAGGTCAGCCCCAGCATTTT.

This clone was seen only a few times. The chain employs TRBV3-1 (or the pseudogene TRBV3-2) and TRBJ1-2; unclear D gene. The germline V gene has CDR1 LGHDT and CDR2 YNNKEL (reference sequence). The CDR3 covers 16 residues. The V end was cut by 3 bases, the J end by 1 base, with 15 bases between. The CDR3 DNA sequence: TGTGCCAGCAGCCAGTCCCAAGTGAGGGTTAACTATGGCTACACCTTC. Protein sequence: CASSQSQVRVNYGYTF.

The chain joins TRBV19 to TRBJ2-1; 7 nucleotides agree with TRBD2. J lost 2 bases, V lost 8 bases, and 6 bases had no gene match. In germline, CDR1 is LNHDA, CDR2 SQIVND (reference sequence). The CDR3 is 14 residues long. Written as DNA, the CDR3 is TGTGCCAGTGGTAGCGGGCGTACCTACAATGAGCAGTTCTTC. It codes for CASGSGRTYNEQFF.

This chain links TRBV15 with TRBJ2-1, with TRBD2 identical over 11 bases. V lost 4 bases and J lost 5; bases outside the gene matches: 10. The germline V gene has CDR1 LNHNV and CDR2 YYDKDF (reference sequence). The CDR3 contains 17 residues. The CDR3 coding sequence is TGTGCCACCAGCACTTACCCCGGGACTAGCGGAAACAATGAGCAGTTCTTC. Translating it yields CATSTYPGTSGNNEQFF.

CDR3 DNA: TGTGCCAGTAGTATACAGGGCCGACCTATGAACACTGAAGCTTTCTTT. It encodes CASSIQGRPMNTEAFF. This chain links TRBV19 with TRBJ1-1, with a weak D call TRBD1 (5 bases). V lost 2 bases and J lost 0, with 13 bases in between. Per germline, CDR1 LNHDA and CDR2 SQIVND (reference sequence). The CDR3 runs 16 residues.

In DNA, the CDR3 is TGTGCCATCAGTACGGGGACAGGGAGCTCTGGAAACACCATATATTTT. Its protein is CAISTGTGSSGNTIYF. The chain is built from TRBV10-3 and TRBJ1-3, with 9 bases fitting TRBD1. The CDR3 has 16 amino acids. Germline lookup yields CDR1 ENHRY and CDR2 SYGVKD. J was trimmed by 0 bases and V by 5 bases; bases with no gene match: 5.

In nucleotides, the CDR3 is TGTGCCAGCAGCCGGAGGGGGGGGGTCATGAACACTGAAGCTTTCTTT. Translated, it gives CASSRRGGVMNTEAFF. The V call is TRBV7-6, the J call TRBJ1-1; TRBD1 might be the D (6 bases). The CDR3 totals 16 residues. The ends were cut back, 5 bases at V and 0 bases at J, with 16 bases in the middle. Germline V gene data show CDR1 as SGHVS and CDR2 as FNYEAQ.

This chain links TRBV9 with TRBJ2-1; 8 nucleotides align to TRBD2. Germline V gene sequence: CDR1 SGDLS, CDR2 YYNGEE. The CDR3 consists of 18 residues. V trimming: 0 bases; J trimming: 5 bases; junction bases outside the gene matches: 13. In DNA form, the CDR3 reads TGTGCCAGCAGCGTAGCCCCCTCGGGGGGGGAAGGCAACAATGAGCAGTTCTTC. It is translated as CASSVAPSGGEGNNEQFF. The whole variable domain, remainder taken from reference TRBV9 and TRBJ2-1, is DSGVTQTPKHLITATGQRVTLRCSPRSGDLSVYWYQQSLDQGLQFLIQYYNGEERAKGNILERFSAQQFPDLHSELNLSSLELGDSALYFCASSVAPSGGEGNNEQFFGPGTRLTVL.

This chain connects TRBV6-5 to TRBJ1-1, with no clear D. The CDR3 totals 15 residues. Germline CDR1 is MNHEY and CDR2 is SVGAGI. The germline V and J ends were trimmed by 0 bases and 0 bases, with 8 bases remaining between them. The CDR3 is CASSYSINMNTEAFF. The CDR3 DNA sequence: TGTGCCAGCAGTTACTCGATCAACATGAACACTGAAGCTTTCTTT.

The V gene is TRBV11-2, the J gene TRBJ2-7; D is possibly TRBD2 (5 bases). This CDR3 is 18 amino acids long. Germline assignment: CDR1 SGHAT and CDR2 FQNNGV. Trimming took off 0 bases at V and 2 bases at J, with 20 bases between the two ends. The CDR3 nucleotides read TGTGCCAGCAGCTTAGATAATGCGGGCAGTTCTTCCACCTACGAGCAGTACTTC. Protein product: CASSLDNAGSSSTYEQYF. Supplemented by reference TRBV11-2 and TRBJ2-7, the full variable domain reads EAGVAQSPRYKIIEKRQSVAFWCNPISGHATLYWYQQILGQGPKLLIQFQNNGVVDDSQLPKDRFSAERLKGVDSTLKIQPAKLEDSAVYLCASSLDNAGSSSTYEQYFGPGTRLTVT.

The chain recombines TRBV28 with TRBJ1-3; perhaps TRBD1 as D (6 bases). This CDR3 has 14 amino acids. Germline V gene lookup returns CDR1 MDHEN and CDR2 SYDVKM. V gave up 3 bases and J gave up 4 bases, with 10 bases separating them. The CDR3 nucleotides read TGTGCCAGCAGTTTCTGGGGGCAAGGAAACACCATATATTTT. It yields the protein CASSFWGQGNTIYF.

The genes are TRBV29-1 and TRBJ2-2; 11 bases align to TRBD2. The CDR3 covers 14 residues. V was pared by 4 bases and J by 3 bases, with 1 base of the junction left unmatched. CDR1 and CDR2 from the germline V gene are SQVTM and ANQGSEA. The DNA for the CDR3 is TGCAGCGTTGCGGGACTAGCGGACACCGGGGAGCTGTTTTTT. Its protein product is CSVAGLADTGELFF.

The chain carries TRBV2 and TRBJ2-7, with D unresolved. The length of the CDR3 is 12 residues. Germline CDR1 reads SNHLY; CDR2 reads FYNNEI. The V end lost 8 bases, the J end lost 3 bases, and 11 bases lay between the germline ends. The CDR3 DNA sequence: TGTGCCAGCCGGTGGGCCAGCTACGAGCAGTACTTC. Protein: CASRWASYEQYF.

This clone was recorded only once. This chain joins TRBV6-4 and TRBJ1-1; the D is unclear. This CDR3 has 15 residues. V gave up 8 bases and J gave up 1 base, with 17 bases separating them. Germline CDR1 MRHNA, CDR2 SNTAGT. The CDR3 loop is CASRGTGTRNTEAFF. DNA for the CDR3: TGTGCCAGCCGCGGTACGGGAACGCGGAACACTGAAGCTTTCTTT.

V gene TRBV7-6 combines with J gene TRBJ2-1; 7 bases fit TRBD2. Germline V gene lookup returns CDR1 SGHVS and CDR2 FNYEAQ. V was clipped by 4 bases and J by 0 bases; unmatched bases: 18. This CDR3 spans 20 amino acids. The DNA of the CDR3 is TGTGCCAGCAGCTCGGACCCCCGCCCGCCGGGAGGCAGCTCCTACAATGAGCAGTTCTTC. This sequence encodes CASSSDPRPPGGSSYNEQFF.

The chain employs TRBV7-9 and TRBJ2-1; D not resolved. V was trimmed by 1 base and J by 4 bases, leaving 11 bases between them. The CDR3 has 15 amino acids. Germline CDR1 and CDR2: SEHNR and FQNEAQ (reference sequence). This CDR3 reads CASSLVLSRYNEQFF. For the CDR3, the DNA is TGTGCCAGCAGCTTAGTGTTGTCCAGGTACAATGAGCAGTTCTTC. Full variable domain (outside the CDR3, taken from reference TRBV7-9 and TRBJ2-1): DTGVSQNPRHKITKRGQNVTFRCDPISEHNRLYWYRQTLGQGPEFLTYFQNEAQLEKSRLLSDRFSAERPKGSFSTLEIQRTEQGDSAMYLCASSLVLSRYNEQFFGPGTRLTVL.

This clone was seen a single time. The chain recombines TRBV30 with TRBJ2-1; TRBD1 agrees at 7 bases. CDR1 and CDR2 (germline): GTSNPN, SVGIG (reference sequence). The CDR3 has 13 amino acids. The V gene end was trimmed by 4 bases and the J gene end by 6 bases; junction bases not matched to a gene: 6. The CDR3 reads CAWKVGQINEQFF. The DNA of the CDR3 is TGTGCCTGGAAGGTGGGACAGATCAATGAGCAGTTCTTC.

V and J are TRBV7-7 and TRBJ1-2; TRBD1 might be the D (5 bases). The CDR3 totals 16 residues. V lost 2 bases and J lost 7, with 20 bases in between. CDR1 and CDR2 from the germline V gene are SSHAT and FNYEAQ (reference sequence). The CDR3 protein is CASSLSLEGAPVGYTF. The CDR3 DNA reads TGTGCCAGCAGCTTAAGTTTGGAAGGGGCCCCCGTTGGCTACACCTTC.

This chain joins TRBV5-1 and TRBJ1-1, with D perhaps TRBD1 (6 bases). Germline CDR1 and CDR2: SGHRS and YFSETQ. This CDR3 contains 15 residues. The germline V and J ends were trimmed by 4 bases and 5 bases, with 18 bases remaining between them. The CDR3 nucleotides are TGCGCCAGCAGCCTCCCAGGACAGTCGACGACTGAAGCTTTCTTT. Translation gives CASSLPGQSTTEAFF. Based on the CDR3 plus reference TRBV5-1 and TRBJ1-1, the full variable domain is KAGVTQTPRYLIKTRGQQVTLSCSPISGHRSVSWYQQTPGQGLQFLFEYFSETQRNKGNFPGRFSGRQFSNSRSEMNVSTLELGDSALYLCASSLPGQSTTEAFFGQGTRLTVV.

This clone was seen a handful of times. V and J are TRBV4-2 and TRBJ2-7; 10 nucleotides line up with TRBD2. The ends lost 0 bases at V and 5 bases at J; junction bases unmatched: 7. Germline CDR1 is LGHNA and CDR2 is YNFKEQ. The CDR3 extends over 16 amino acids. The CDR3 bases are TGTGCCAGCAGCCAAGATTGGCCTAGCGGGAGACACGAGCAGTACTTC. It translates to CASSQDWPSGRHEQYF.

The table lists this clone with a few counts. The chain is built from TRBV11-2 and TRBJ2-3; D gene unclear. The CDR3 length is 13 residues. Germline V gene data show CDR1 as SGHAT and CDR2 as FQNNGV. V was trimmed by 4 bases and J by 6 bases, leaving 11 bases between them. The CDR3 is CASSSATRDTQYF. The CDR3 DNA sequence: TGTGCCAGCAGCTCCGCTACCCGGGATACGCAGTATTTT.

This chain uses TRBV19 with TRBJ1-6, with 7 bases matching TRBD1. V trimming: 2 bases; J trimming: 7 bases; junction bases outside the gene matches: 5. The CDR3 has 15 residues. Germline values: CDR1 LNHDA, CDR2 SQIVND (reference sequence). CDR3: CASSISKGGNSPLHF. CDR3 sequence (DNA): TGTGCCAGTAGTATAAGTAAAGGGGGCAATTCACCCCTCCACTTT.

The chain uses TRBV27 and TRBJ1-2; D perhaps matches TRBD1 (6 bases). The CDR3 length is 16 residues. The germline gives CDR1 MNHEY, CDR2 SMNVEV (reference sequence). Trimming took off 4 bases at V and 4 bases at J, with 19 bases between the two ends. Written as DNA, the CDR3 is TGTGCCAGCAGTTCCCCTATGGTTACAGGGATCTATGGCTACACCTTC. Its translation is CASSSPMVTGIYGYTF.

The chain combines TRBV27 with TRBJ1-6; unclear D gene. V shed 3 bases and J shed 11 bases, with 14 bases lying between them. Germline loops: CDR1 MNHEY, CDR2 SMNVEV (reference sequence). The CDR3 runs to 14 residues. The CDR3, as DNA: TGTGCCAGCAGTTTGTTTGAGGGCGGGGCACCCCTCCACTTT. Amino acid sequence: CASSLFEGGAPLHF.

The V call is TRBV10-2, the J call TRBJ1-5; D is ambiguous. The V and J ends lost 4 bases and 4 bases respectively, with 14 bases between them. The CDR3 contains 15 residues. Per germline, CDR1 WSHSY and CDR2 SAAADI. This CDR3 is CASSAGRRGNQPQHF. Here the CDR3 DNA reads TGCGCCAGCAGTGCAGGTAGGAGAGGGAATCAGCCCCAGCATTTT.

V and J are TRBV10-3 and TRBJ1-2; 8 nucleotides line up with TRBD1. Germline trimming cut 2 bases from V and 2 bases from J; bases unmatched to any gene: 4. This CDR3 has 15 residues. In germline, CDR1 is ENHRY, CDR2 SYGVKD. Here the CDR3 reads CAISETWTGNYGYTF. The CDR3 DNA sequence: TGTGCCATCAGTGAGACCTGGACAGGGAACTATGGCTACACCTTC.

The CDR3 reads CASYRAGADEQFF. The CDR3 DNA follows: TGTGCCAGCTATCGGGCGGGGGCTGATGAGCAGTTCTTC. The chain links TRBV7-2 to TRBJ2-1; the D gene is possibly TRBD2 (7 bases). CDR3 size: 13 residues. The V gene's germline CDR1 is SGHTA and CDR2 FQGNSA. V lost 8 bases and J 8 bases, leaving 16 bases between the germline ends.

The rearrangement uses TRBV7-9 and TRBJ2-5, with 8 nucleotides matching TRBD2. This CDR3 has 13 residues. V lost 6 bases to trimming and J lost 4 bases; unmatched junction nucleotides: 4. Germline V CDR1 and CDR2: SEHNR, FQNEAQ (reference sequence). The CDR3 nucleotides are TGTGCCAGCAGATCGCTAGCGGGAGAGACCCAGTACTTC. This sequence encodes CASRSLAGETQYF.

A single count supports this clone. The CDR3 region has the DNA TGCAGCGTTTCAGGGGCGAATCAGCCCCAGCATTTT. Protein: CSVSGANQPQHF. V usage is TRBV29-1 and J usage is TRBJ1-5; weak D call: TRBD1 (6 bases). Looked up from germline, CDR1 is SQVTM and CDR2 is ANQGSEA. This CDR3 is 12 amino acids long. The V and J ends lost 5 bases and 4 bases respectively, with 9 bases between them.

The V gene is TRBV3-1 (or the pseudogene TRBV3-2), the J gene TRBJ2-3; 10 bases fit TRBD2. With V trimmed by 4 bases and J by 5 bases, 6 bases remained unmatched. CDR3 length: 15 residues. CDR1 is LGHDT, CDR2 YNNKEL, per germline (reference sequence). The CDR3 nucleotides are TGTGCCAGCAGCCCGACTAGCGGGCAATTAGATACGCAGTATTTT. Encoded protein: CASSPTSGQLDTQYF.

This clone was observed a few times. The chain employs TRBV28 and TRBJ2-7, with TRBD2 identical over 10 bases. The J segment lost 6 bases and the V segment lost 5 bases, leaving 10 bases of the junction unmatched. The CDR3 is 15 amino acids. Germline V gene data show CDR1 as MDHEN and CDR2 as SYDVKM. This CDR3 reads CASSPSSGSFSEQYF. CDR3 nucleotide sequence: TGTGCCAGCAGTCCCTCTAGCGGGAGCTTCTCCGAGCAGTACTTC.

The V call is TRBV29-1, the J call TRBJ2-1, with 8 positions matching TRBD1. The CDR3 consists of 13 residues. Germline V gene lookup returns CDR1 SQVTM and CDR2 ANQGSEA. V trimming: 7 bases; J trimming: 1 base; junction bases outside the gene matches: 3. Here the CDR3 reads CSGDRGSYNEQFF. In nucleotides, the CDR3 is TGCAGCGGCGACAGGGGTTCCTACAATGAGCAGTTCTTC.